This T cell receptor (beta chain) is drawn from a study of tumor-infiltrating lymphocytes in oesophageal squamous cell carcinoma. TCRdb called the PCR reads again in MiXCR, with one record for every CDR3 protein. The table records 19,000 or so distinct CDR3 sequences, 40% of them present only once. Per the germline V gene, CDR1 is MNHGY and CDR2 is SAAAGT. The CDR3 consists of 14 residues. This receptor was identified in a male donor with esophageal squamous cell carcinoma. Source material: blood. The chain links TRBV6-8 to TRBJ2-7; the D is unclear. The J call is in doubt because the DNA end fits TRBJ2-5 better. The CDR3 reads CASSYGVLRETQYF. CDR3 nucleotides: TGTGCCAGCAGTTACGGGGTCCTGAGGGAGACCCAGTACTTC.